Below are 8 T cell receptor beta chains sequenced from a single sample in a study of blood T cell repertoires in COVID-19 (dated by TCRdb to about 2020). Libraries were made using the immunoSEQ multiplex PCR assay. As stored in TCRdb, this immuneACCESS dataset retains in-frame rearrangements with V and J assigned. A fraction of the clones does not appear; measured against another copy, unresolved V genes explain less than half of the discrepancy, and the remainder lacks a known reason. The sample profile shows about 200,000 clones; 65% to 85% of them were found once. Of the sample, approximately 7.9% falls within the top ten clones. Input material: peripheral blood. These TCRs come from a woman older than 75 with acute or convalescent COVID-19.

V and J are TRBV6-2 or TRBV6-3 and TRBJ1-1; perhaps TRBD1 as D (5 bases). The CDR3 has 15 amino acids. Trimming removed 5 bases from V and 10 bases from J, with 23 bases in between. Per the germline V gene, CDR1 is MNHEY and CDR2 is SVGEGT. CDR3 DNA sequence: TGTGCCAGCAGTCACGAAGGGGCAACTTATCGTCGAGCTTTCTTT. As protein: CASSHEGATYRRAFF.

This clone was found a few times. The chain couples TRBV5-5 to TRBJ2-2; 11 bases line up with TRBD1. There are 17 residues in the CDR3. V was clipped by 3 bases and J by 3 bases; unmatched bases: 7. Germline CDR1 reads SGHKS; CDR2 reads YYEKEE (reference sequence). The chain's CDR3 is CASSSKPGQGDTGELFF. CDR3 DNA sequence: TGTGCCAGCAGCTCCAAGCCGGGACAGGGGGACACCGGGGAGCTGTTTTTT. Based on the CDR3 plus reference TRBV5-5 and TRBJ2-2, the full variable domain is DAGVTQSPTHLIKTRGQQVTLRCSPISGHKSVSWYQQVLGQGPQFIFQYYEKEERGRGNFPDRFSARQFPNYSSELNVNALLLGDSALYLCASSSKPGQGDTGELFFGEGSRLTVL.

V usage is TRBV5-6 and J usage is TRBJ2-7, with 8 positions matching TRBD2. Germline V gene sequence: CDR1 SGHDT, CDR2 YYEEEE. Trimming cost V 0 bases and J 6 bases; bases outside gene matches: 5. The CDR3 consists of 14 residues. DNA of the CDR3: TGTGCCAGCAGCTTGGTAGGCGGGGGGTTCGAGCAGTACTTC. This translates into CASSLVGGGFEQYF.

V and J are TRBV3-1 (or the pseudogene TRBV3-2) and TRBJ2-1; 8 positions agree with TRBD2. The CDR3 is 14 amino acids. Germline CDR1 and CDR2: LGHDT and YNNKEL (reference sequence). With 4 bases clipped from V and 7 bases from J, the junction kept 6 bases outside the gene matches. CDR3: CASSLGLALNEQFF. The CDR3 DNA follows: TGTGCCAGCAGCCTAGGACTAGCTCTGAATGAGCAGTTCTTC.

The chain combines TRBV12-3 or TRBV12-4 with TRBJ1-4; D call uncertain. Trimming shortened V by 3 bases and J by 17 bases, and 16 bases separated the two germline ends. The CDR3 length is 12 residues. The CDR3 DNA sequence: TGTGCCAGCAGTTTCCTTGGCCGCGGCCGTTTTTTT. The encoded protein is CASSFLGRGRFF.

This CDR3 reads CASSLARDGSPLHF. CDR3 DNA: TGTGCCAGCAGCTTGGCCAGGGATGGGTCACCCCTCCACTTT. The V gene is TRBV7-9, the J gene TRBJ1-6, with a tentative D call TRBD1 (5 bases). The CDR3 has 14 amino acids. Germline CDR1 SEHNR, CDR2 FQNEAQ (reference sequence). Trimming stripped 3 bases from V and 10 bases from J, with 13 bases between.

This chain connects TRBV12-3 or TRBV12-4 to TRBJ2-2, with D unresolved. The CDR3 is 12 amino acids. Trimming removed 2 bases at V and 9 bases at J, with 7 bases between. CDR3 coding DNA: TGTGCCAGCAGTTTATGGCGGAGGGAGCTGTTTTTT. Encoded protein: CASSLWRRELFF.

V gene TRBV6-5 combines with J gene TRBJ2-7; 7 bases are a match to TRBD2. V shed 2 bases, J shed 0 bases, and the junction held 1 base outside the gene matches. This CDR3 spans 14 amino acids. Germline values: CDR1 MNHEY, CDR2 SVGAGI. The chain's CDR3 is CASSYGTNSYEQYF. CDR3 bases: TGTGCCAGCAGTTACGGGACTAACTCCTACGAGCAGTACTTC.